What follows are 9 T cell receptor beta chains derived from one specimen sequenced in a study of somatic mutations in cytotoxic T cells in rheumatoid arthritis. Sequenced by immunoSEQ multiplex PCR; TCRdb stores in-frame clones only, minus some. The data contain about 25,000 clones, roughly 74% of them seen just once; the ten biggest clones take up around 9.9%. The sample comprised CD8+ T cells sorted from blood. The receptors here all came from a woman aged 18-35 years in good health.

CDR3 region: CASSQLEGGGQPQHF. As DNA, the CDR3 is TGTGCCAGCAGCCAGCTGGAGGGAGGAGGACAGCCCCAGCATTTT. The V gene is TRBV7-8, the J gene TRBJ1-5, with unresolved D. Germline V gene lookup returns CDR1 SGHVS and CDR2 FQNEAQ. CDR3 length equals 15 residues. The V end lost 5 bases, the J end lost 7 bases, and 18 bases lay between the germline ends.

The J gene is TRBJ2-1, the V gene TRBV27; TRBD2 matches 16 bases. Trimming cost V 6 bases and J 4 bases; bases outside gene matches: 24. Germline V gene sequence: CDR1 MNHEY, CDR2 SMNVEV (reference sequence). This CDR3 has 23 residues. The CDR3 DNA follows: TGTGCCAGCAGCTATAGAATAGGGACTAGCGGGAGGGCCGGAGGGGGGTTATACAATGAGCAGTTCTTC. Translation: CASSYRIGTSGRAGGGLYNEQFF.

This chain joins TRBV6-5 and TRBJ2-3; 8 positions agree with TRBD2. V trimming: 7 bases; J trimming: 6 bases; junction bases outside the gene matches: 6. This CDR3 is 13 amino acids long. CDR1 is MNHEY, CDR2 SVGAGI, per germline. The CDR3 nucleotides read TGTGCCAGCACGGGGGGGCGCGGGGATACGCAGTATTTT. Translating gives CASTGGRGDTQYF.

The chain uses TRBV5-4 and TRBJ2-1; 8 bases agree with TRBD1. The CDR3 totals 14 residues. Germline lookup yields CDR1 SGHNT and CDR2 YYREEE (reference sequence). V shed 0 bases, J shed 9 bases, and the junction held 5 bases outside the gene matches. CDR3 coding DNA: TGTGCCAGCAGCTTGGGACAGGGGTACGGTGAGCAGTTCTTC. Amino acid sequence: CASSLGQGYGEQFF.

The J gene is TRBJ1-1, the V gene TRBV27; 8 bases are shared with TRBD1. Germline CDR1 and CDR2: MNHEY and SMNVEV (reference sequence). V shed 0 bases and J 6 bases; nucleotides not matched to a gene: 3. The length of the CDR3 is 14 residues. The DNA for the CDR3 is TGTGCCAGCAGTTTATCTGGACAGGGCGCTGAAGCTTTCTTT. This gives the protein CASSLSGQGAEAFF.

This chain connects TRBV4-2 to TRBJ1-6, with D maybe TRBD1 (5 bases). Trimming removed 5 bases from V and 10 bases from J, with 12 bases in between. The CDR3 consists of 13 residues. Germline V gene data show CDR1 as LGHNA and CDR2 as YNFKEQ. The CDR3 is CASSTQGGSPLHF. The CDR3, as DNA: TGTGCCAGCAGCACGCAGGGCGGCTCACCCCTCCACTTT.

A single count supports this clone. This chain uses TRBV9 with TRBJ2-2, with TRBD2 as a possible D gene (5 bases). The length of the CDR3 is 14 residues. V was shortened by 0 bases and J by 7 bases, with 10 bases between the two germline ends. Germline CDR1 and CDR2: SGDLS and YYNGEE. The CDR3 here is CASSVEVGSGELFF. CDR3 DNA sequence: TGTGCCAGCAGCGTAGAAGTGGGGAGCGGGGAGCTGTTTTTT.

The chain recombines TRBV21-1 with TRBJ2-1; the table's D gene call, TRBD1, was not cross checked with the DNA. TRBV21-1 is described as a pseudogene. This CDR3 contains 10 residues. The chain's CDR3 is CASIRDTEFF. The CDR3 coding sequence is TGTGCCAGCATTCGGGACACAGAGTTCTTC.

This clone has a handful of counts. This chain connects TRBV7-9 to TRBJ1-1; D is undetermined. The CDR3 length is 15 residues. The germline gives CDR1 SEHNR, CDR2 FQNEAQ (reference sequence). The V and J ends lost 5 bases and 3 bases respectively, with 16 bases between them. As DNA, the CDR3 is TGTGCCAGCAGCCAAGGTCGGATGCAGGACACTGAAGCTTTCTTT. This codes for CASSQGRMQDTEAFF.